The 17 T cell receptor beta chains below come from one sample, sequenced in a study of cytomegalovirus exposure and HLA in healthy donors. Both 60 Vbeta primers and 13 Jbeta primers went into the PCR. Data came from immunoSEQ multiplex PCR; TCRdb stores just in-frame clones and leaves some out. The sample includes 150,000 to 200,000 clones, less than 90% of them seen just once. Sequencing was done on a sample of PBMCs. The receptors stem from a man between 18 and 29 years old in good health and CMV-seronegative.

The rearrangement joins TRBV7-9 to TRBJ2-5; possibly TRBD1 for D (6 bases). Germline CDR1 and CDR2: SEHNR and FQNEAQ (reference sequence). The V end lost 8 bases, the J end lost 1 base, and 11 bases lay between the germline ends. This CDR3 contains 13 residues. CDR3 nucleotide sequence: TGTGCCAGCCGGGACAAGACCCAAGAGACCCAGTACTTC. As protein: CASRDKTQETQYF.

This clone occurred a few times. CDR3 amino acids: CASSVDQGTYEQYF. CDR3 coding DNA: TGTGCCAGCAGCGTAGATCAGGGAACCTACGAGCAGTACTTC. The chain links TRBV9 to TRBJ2-7; perhaps TRBD1 as D (5 bases). The length of the CDR3 is 14 residues. V shed 0 bases and J shed 2 bases, with 9 bases lying between them. Looked up from germline, CDR1 is SGDLS and CDR2 is YYNGEE.

Only one count was recorded for this clone. V usage is TRBV28 and J usage is TRBJ2-1; 13 bases line up with TRBD2. Germline CDR1 and CDR2: MDHEN and SYDVKM. Germline trimming cut 5 bases from V and 0 bases from J; bases unmatched to any gene: 10. The CDR3 is made up of 19 amino acids. CDR3 nucleotides: TGTGCCAGCAGTGGACCGGGACTAGCGGGGAGGGGCTCCTACAATGAGCAGTTCTTC. Its protein is CASSGPGLAGRGSYNEQFF.

The chain combines TRBV14 with TRBJ2-1, with D tentatively TRBD1 (6 bases). CDR3 size: 15 residues. Germline loops: CDR1 SGHDN, CDR2 FVKESK. V was trimmed by 4 bases and J by 6 bases, leaving 16 bases between them. The CDR3 spells CASSPSGNRVNEQFF. CDR3 sequence (DNA): TGTGCCAGCAGCCCCTCCGGGAACAGGGTCAATGAGCAGTTCTTC.

This clone was picked up a small number of times. The chain is built from TRBV27 and TRBJ2-5; D is perhaps TRBD2 (6 bases). This CDR3 spans 13 amino acids. CDR1 is MNHEY and CDR2 is SMNVEV in the germline V gene (reference sequence). Trimming took off 2 bases at V and 13 bases at J, with 17 bases between the two ends. The CDR3 loop reads CASSLQLGLQSYF. CDR3 sequence (DNA): TGTGCCAGCAGTTTACAACTGGGACTCCAATCGTACTTC.

V is TRBV5-4 and J is TRBJ2-3; TRBD2 matches at 8 bases. The CDR3 sequence is 18 residues long. Germline CDR1 is SGHNT and CDR2 is YYREEE (reference sequence). The J segment lost 7 bases and the V segment lost 4 bases, leaving 20 bases of the junction unmatched. CDR3 region: CASSRGLGQMRVSNTQYF. As DNA, the CDR3 is TGTGCCAGCAGCCGGGGACTAGGTCAAATGCGAGTATCAAATACGCAGTATTTT. Full variable domain (remainder filled in from reference TRBV5-4 and TRBJ2-3): ETGVTQSPTHLIKTRGQQVTLRCSSQSGHNTVSWYQQALGQGPQFIFQYYREEENGRGNFPPRFSGLQFPNYSSELNVNALELDDSALYLCASSRGLGQMRVSNTQYFGPGTRLTVL.

The chain couples TRBV4-1 to TRBJ1-4; possibly TRBD1 for D (6 bases). The V end lost 4 bases, the J end lost 6 bases, and 18 bases lay between the germline ends. CDR3 length: 16 residues. Germline CDR1 MGHRA, CDR2 YSYEKL. CDR3 sequence: CASSPLGRGFDEKLFF. The CDR3 coding sequence is TGCGCCAGCAGCCCCCTGGGGAGGGGGTTTGATGAAAAACTGTTTTTT.

This chain connects TRBV11-2 to TRBJ2-7; 7 bases fit TRBD2. The CDR3 has 16 residues. J was trimmed by 1 base and V by 5 bases; bases with no gene match: 11. The germline V gene encodes CDR1 SGHAT and CDR2 FQNNGV. In DNA, the CDR3 is TGTGCCAGCAGCCCGGGCGTTAGCGGGTCTTCCTACGAGCAGTACTTC. Protein product: CASSPGVSGSSYEQYF.

This clone was counted once. The rearrangement uses TRBV5-1 and TRBJ1-1; TRBD1 aligns across 8 bases. Unmatched junction bases numbered 9, after V lost 4 bases and J lost 4 bases. Germline CDR1 reads SGHRS; CDR2 reads YFSETQ. The CDR3 length is 15 residues. The CDR3 sequence is CASSATGEWITEAFF. In DNA form, the CDR3 reads TGCGCCAGCAGCGCGACAGGGGAATGGATCACTGAAGCTTTCTTT.

This clone was detected only once. The CDR3 is CASMEGQGVEKLFF. CDR3 in DNA: TGTGCCAGCATGGAGGGACAGGGTGTAGAAAAACTGTTTTTT. The chain joins TRBV2 to TRBJ1-4; 9 bases are a match to TRBD1. The germline CDR1 and CDR2 sequences are SNHLY and FYNNEI. After removal of 7 bases from V and 8 bases from J, the junction contained 8 bases not matched to a gene. CDR3 length: 14 amino acids.

This chain connects TRBV5-1 to TRBJ2-1; 8 bases are shared with TRBD2. Trimming took 4 bases from V and 10 from J; bases not matched to a gene: 13. The CDR3 covers 15 residues. Germline-derived CDR1 and CDR2 are SGHRS and YFSETQ. CDR3 sequence: CASSIRLAMPSEQFF. The CDR3 nucleotides are TGCGCCAGCAGCATTCGACTAGCGATGCCCTCGGAGCAGTTCTTC.

This chain connects TRBV12-2 to TRBJ2-7; the table's D call TRBD2 went unverified against the DNA. TRBV12-2 is an annotated pseudogene. The CDR3 is 18 amino acids. The CDR3 DNA sequence: TGTGCAAGTCGCAAGAGACTACGTAGCGGATCCAAGTCCTACGAGCAGTACTTC. It specifies CASRKRLRSGSKSYEQYF.

Written as DNA, the CDR3 is TGTGCCAGCAGCTTAGGCCCGGGTTATAGCAATCAGCCCCAGCATTTT. This sequence encodes CASSLGPGYSNQPQHF. This sequence joins TRBV7-6 and TRBJ1-5; no clear D. Germline CDR1 SGHVS, CDR2 FNYEAQ. Deletions cut 1 base from V and 0 bases from J, with 10 bases between. CDR3 length: 16 residues.

This clone appeared a few times. The V call is TRBV4-1, the J call TRBJ1-2, with D unclear. CDR1 is MGHRA and CDR2 is YSYEKL in the germline V gene. CDR3 length equals 13 residues. The V and J ends lost 0 bases and 4 bases respectively, with 6 bases between them. The CDR3 DNA reads TGCGCCAGCAGCCAAGATGAGAGCTATGGCTACACCTTC. Translated, it gives CASSQDESYGYTF.

The chain has TRBV6-1 and TRBJ2-1; 8 positions agree with TRBD1. CDR3 length: 16 residues. With 3 bases clipped from V and 1 base from J, the junction kept 5 bases outside the gene matches. Germline assignment: CDR1 MNHNS and CDR2 SASEGT. The CDR3 is CASSDRGRGSYNEQFF. DNA of the CDR3: TGTGCCAGCAGTGACAGGGGGCGAGGTTCCTACAATGAGCAGTTCTTC.

The J gene is TRBJ2-7, the V gene TRBV10-3, with TRBD1 matching 7 bases. Trimming at V came to 3 bases and at J to 0 bases, leaving 2 bases not matched to a gene. The CDR3 length is 14 residues. Per the germline V gene, CDR1 is ENHRY and CDR2 is SYGVKD. The CDR3 is CAISDGTVSYEQYF. The DNA of the CDR3 is TGTGCCATCAGTGATGGGACAGTCTCCTACGAGCAGTACTTC.

The chain combines TRBV18 with TRBJ2-3, with 8 bases matching TRBD2. J was trimmed by 1 base and V by 4 bases; bases with no gene match: 7. The length of the CDR3 is 16 residues. The V gene's germline CDR1 is KGHSH and CDR2 LQKENI. The CDR3 nucleotides read TGTGCCAGCTCACGCGGGGGGACCCCGGGCACAGATACGCAGTATTTT. It is translated as CASSRGGTPGTDTQYF.